The 5 T cell receptor beta chains below all came from one sample that was sequenced in a study of T cell repertoires in cytomegalovirus infection. TCRdb used MiXCR to reprocess the reads, holding one entry per CDR3 protein. The profile shows hundreds of thousands of distinct CDR3 sequences, 32% of them singletons. Antigen specificity for these receptors is unknown. The sequencing here drew on cultured CD8+ T cells from PBMCs, taken from culture after CMV antigen stimulation. The receptors were gathered from a human donor in good health (CMV status not recorded). Some clones in this sample may be carry-over from other donors' samples.

This chain joins TRBV7-6 and TRBJ2-5; TRBD1 is a possible D gene (6 bases). Trimming shortened V by 8 bases and J by 2 bases, and 9 bases separated the two germline ends. Germline lookup yields CDR1 SGHVS and CDR2 FNYEAQ. This CDR3 spans 12 amino acids. In DNA form, the CDR3 reads TGTGCCAGCCAAGGACAGCAAGAGACCCAGTACTTC. This encodes CASQGQQETQYF.

This clonotype appeared many times. The V call is TRBV6-2 or TRBV6-3, the J call TRBJ2-5; the D gene is possibly TRBD1 (5 bases). Trimming left V 4 bases short and J 3 bases short, with 15 bases between. This CDR3 comprises 15 residues. CDR1 MNHEY and CDR2 SVGEGT come from the germline V gene. CDR3 nucleotides: TGTGCCAGCAGTTTCCAGGGCCTCCTTAAAGAGACCCAGTACTTC. Protein sequence: CASSFQGLLKETQYF.

CDR3 protein: CASSLAEGSSYNEQFF. The CDR3 coding sequence is TGTGCCAGCAGCTTAGCCGAGGGGAGCTCCTACAATGAGCAGTTCTTC. V and J are TRBV7-6 and TRBJ2-1; either TRBD1 or TRBD2 may fit D (5 bases each). The V and J ends lost 0 bases and 0 bases respectively, with 9 bases between them. Germline V gene sequence: CDR1 SGHVS, CDR2 FNYEAQ. The CDR3 extends over 16 amino acids.

The V gene is TRBV20-1, the J gene TRBJ1-5; D uncertain. The germline gives CDR1 DFQATT, CDR2 SNEGSKA (reference sequence). The CDR3 is made up of 14 amino acids. The V end lost 6 bases, the J end lost 1 base, and 13 bases lay between the germline ends. CDR3 residues: CSALPLDSNQPQHF. In DNA form, the CDR3 reads TGCAGTGCCCTACCTTTGGACAGCAATCAGCCCCAGCATTTT.

The chain employs TRBV28 and TRBJ2-1, with D perhaps assigned TRBD1 or TRBD2 (5 bases each). Germline CDR1 is MDHEN and CDR2 is SYDVKM. The V gene lost 5 bases and the J gene lost 3 bases, with 11 bases spanning the gap. This CDR3 comprises 14 residues. CDR3 nucleotide sequence: TGTGCCAGCAGTCGCCGGGACGGCTACAATGAGCAGTTCTTC. It specifies CASSRRDGYNEQFF. The full variable domain, completed using reference TRBV28 and TRBJ2-1, is DVKVTQSSRYLVKRTGEKVFLECVQDMDHENMFWYRQDPGLGLRLIYFSYDVKMKEKGDIPEGYSVSREKKERFSLILESASTNQTSMYLCASSRRDGYNEQFFGPGTRLTVL.